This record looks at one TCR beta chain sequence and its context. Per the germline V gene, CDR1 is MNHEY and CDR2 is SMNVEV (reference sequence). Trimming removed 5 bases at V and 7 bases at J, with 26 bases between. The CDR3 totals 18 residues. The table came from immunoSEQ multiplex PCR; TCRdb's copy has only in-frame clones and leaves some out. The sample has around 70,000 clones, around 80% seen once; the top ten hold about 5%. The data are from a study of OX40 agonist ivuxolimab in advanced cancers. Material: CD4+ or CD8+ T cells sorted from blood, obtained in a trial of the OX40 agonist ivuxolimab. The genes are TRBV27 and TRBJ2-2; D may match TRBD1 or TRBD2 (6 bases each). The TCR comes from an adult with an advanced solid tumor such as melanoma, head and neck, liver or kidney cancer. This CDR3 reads CASSPILIGGIGGGELFF. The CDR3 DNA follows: TGTGCCAGCAGTCCTATACTAATAGGGGGGATAGGAGGCGGGGAGCTGTTTTTT.